This is a list of T cell receptor beta chains from one sample in a study of blood T cell repertoires in COVID-19. TCRdb's table, derived via immunoSEQ multiplex PCR, lists solely in-frame clones and lacks some. The sample lists under 200,000 clones; roughly 90% were seen once. The sequencing sample was made of peripheral blood. The origin of the receptors is a man aged 18 to 35 with COVID-19, enrolled during active disease. The CDR3 runs from the conserved cysteine through the conserved F or W. The D gene is left open where the match is weak. A row's size may be missing; if present it is once, few, many or a size class.

d_call	j_call	clone_size	v_call	cdr3_aa	cdr3_nt
TRBD1	TRBJ1-2	.	TRBV9	CASSAPGTGYGYTF	TGTGCCAGCAGCGCACCCGGGACAGGATATGGCTACACCTTC
.	TRBJ2-1	.	TRBV6-2/TRBV6-3	CASSHWPTAHNEQFF	TGTGCCAGCAGCCACTGGCCGACAGCCCACAATGAGCAGTTCTTC
.	TRBJ1-2	.	TRBV6-1	CASSDTGYGYTF	TGTGCCAGCAGTGATACAGGGTATGGCTACACCTTC
TRBD2	TRBJ2-1	.	TRBV11-3	CASSLGFTAGGDEQFF	TGTGCCAGCAGCTTAGGATTTACAGCGGGAGGGGATGAGCAGTTCTTC
TRBD2	TRBJ2-2	.	TRBV19	CASTRRLAGGKNTGELFF	TGTGCCAGCACCCGGAGACTAGCGGGAGGCAAGAACACCGGGGAGCTGTTTTTT
TRBD1	TRBJ1-1	once	TRBV18	CASSLRLRGQGWGTEAFF	TGTGCCAGCTCACTACGCCTACGGGGACAGGGTTGGGGCACTGAAGCTTTCTTT
TRBD2	TRBJ2-1	.	TRBV28	CASSFDLGGRAGNEQFF	TGTGCCAGCAGTTTTGATCTGGGCGGGAGGGCCGGCAATGAGCAGTTCTTC
.	TRBJ2-7	.	TRBV9	CASSVGTLSYEQYF	TGTGCCAGCAGCGTTGGGACACTTAGCTACGAGCAGTACTTC
TRBD1	TRBJ1-3	.	TRBV7-9	CASSSRTGANTIYF	TGTGCCAGCAGCTCCCGGACAGGGGCAAACACCATATATTTT
.	TRBJ2-7	.	TRBV3-1/TRBV3-2	CASSQDIVGREQYF	TGTGCCAGCAGCCAAGACATCGTGGGGAGGGAGCAGTACTTC
.	TRBJ1-2	.	TRBV7-8	CASSLFGATGYGYTF	TGTGCCAGCAGCTTGTTTGGGGCTACGGGCTATGGCTACACCTTC
.	TRBJ2-4	.	TRBV6-2/TRBV6-3	CASSNLRVSKNIQYF	TGTGCCAGCAGTAATCTGCGGGTTTCCAAAAACATTCAGTACTTC
TRBD2	TRBJ2-7	.	TRBV27	CATSGTSPYEQYF	TGTGCCACCTCCGGGACTAGCCCCTACGAGCAGTACTTC
TRBD1	TRBJ1-1	.	TRBV7-9	CASSFGTGVNTEAFF	TGTGCCAGCAGCTTCGGGACAGGAGTGAACACTGAAGCTTTCTTT
.	TRBJ2-5	few	TRBV27	CASSLSIRGTQYF	TGTGCCAGCAGTTTATCGATCAGGGGGACCCAGTACTTC
TRBD1	TRBJ2-1	.	TRBV5-1	CASSLTGEKDFYNEQFF	TGCGCCAGCAGCTTGACAGGGGAGAAAGACTTTTACAATGAGCAGTTCTTC